Following are 29 T cell receptor beta chains from one sample sequenced in a study of blood T cell repertoires in COVID-19. The table came from immunoSEQ multiplex PCR; TCRdb's copy has only in-frame clones and leaves some out. The data show 250,000 to 350,000 clones, 85% seen once. Sequenced sample: peripheral blood. These receptors were taken from a woman aged 50 to 65 with active or convalescent COVID-19.

V gene TRBV9 combines with J gene TRBJ1-5; D possibly corresponds to TRBD1 (6 bases). Germline CDR1 and CDR2: SGDLS and YYNGEE. CDR3 length: 15 amino acids. Trimming took 4 bases from V and 3 from J, leaving 14 bases between them. The CDR3 region has the DNA TGTGCCAGCAGCCCCACCAGGGGACCCAATCAGCCCCAGCATTTT. As protein: CASSPTRGPNQPQHF.

This clone was counted a few times. This chain uses TRBV7-9 with TRBJ2-2; 12 bases agree with TRBD2. The CDR3 sequence is 15 residues long. Germline CDR1 is SEHNR and CDR2 is FQNEAQ (reference sequence). After removal of 5 bases from V and 4 bases from J, the junction contained 2 bases not matched to a gene. The CDR3 DNA reads TGTGCCAGCAGCAAACTAGCGGGAGGCACCGGGGAGCTGTTTTTT. Its protein is CASSKLAGGTGELFF.

Comments on this clone: Additional DNA sequences in this sample encode the identical CDR3. The gene calls are TRBV4-1 and TRBJ1-1; no reliable D call. The V end was cut by 0 bases, the J end by 1 base, with 6 bases between. This CDR3 comprises 14 residues. Germline CDR1 reads MGHRA; CDR2 reads YSYEKL. The CDR3 nucleotides are TGCGCCAGCAGCCAAGAACCAGGGAACACTGAAGCTTTCTTT. The encoded protein is CASSQEPGNTEAFF.

The chain uses TRBV6-2 or TRBV6-3 and TRBJ2-2; a weak D match, TRBD2 (5 bases). Deletions cut 4 bases from V and 7 bases from J, with 16 bases between. The germline gives CDR1 MNHEY, CDR2 SVGEGT. The CDR3 sequence is 15 residues long. The CDR3 here is CASSLMIGGGGELFF. DNA of the CDR3: TGTGCCAGCAGTTTGATGATAGGAGGCGGCGGGGAGCTGTTTTTT.

Details on this clone: The junction does not match germline at one end; this may be a read error. This sequence joins TRBV7-7 and TRBJ2-2, with D perhaps TRBD2 (6 bases). The CDR3 loop spans 16 amino acids. The germline V gene has CDR1 SSHAT and CDR2 FNYEAQ (reference sequence). This CDR3 is CASSPHLGRGIGELFF. CDR3 in DNA: TGTGCTAGCAGCCCACACCTCGGGAGAGGTATAGGGGAGCTGTTTTTT.

The V call is TRBV5-1, the J call TRBJ2-2; 10 bases fit TRBD1. CDR3 length: 17 residues. After removal of 4 bases from V and 3 bases from J, the junction contained 9 bases not matched to a gene. Germline loops: CDR1 SGHRS, CDR2 YFSETQ. In nucleotides, the CDR3 is TGCGCCAGCAGCGGCATGGCAGGGACAGGGGACACCGGGGAGCTGTTTTTT. Protein: CASSGMAGTGDTGELFF.

The chain is built from TRBV28 and TRBJ2-7, with TRBD2 matching 14 bases. Germline CDR1 reads MDHEN; CDR2 reads SYDVKM. The CDR3 is 14 residues long. V was clipped by 6 bases and J by 6 bases; unmatched bases: 4. CDR3: CASRGLAGESEQYF. CDR3 in DNA: TGTGCCAGCAGGGGACTAGCGGGAGAAAGCGAGCAGTACTTC.

The rearrangement uses TRBV6-6 and TRBJ1-6; no reliable D call. The V end lost 6 bases, the J end lost 15 bases, and 21 bases lay between the germline ends. Per germline, CDR1 MNHNY and CDR2 SVGAGI (reference sequence). CDR3 size: 14 residues. The CDR3 protein is CASSSGSGSYLLHF. The CDR3 DNA reads as TGTGCCAGCAGCTCAGGTTCCGGCTCGTACCTCCTCCACTTT.

The V and J genes are TRBV5-1 and TRBJ2-7; maybe TRBD1 (6 bases). This CDR3 contains 14 residues. V gave up 3 bases and J gave up 3 bases, with 13 bases separating them. Germline CDR1 and CDR2: SGHRS and YFSETQ. This CDR3 is CASSSSTGNYEQYF. CDR3 nucleotides: TGCGCCAGCAGCTCGTCGACAGGCAACTACGAGCAGTACTTC.

The chain links TRBV7-3 to TRBJ2-6; D is unresolved. CDR1 and CDR2 from the germline V gene are SGHTA and FQGTGA. Trimming removed 2 bases at V and 4 bases at J, with 9 bases between. The CDR3 has 15 amino acids. The chain's CDR3 is CASSLGPPGANVLTF. The CDR3 bases are TGTGCCAGCAGCTTAGGGCCTCCCGGGGCCAACGTCCTGACTTTC.

In its sample, this clone was seen once. The chain has TRBV19 and TRBJ1-1, with D hard to call. Germline CDR1 reads LNHDA; CDR2 reads SQIVND (reference sequence). The germline V and J ends were trimmed by 0 bases and 1 base, with 3 bases remaining between them. CDR3 length: 13 residues. CDR3 region: CASSIDRNTEAFF. The DNA for the CDR3 is TGTGCCAGTAGTATAGACAGGAACACTGAAGCTTTCTTT.

CDR3 loop: CASSQTGFLNRANTGELFF. The CDR3 DNA reads as TGTGCCAGCAGCCAAACGGGGTTCTTAAATCGCGCGAACACCGGGGAGCTGTTTTTT. The chain uses TRBV13 and TRBJ2-2, with D perhaps matching TRBD2 (5 bases). The CDR3 length is 19 residues. V lost 5 bases to trimming and J lost 0 bases, with 22 bases between them. CDR1 PRHDT and CDR2 FYEKMQ come from the germline V gene (reference sequence).

The V gene is TRBV6-5, the J gene TRBJ1-2; D gene ambiguous. The V end lost 8 bases, the J end lost 0 bases, and 7 bases lay between the germline ends. CDR3 length: 12 amino acids. The germline V gene has CDR1 MNHEY and CDR2 SVGAGI. CDR3 region: CASARANYGYTF. The DNA for the CDR3 is TGTGCCAGCGCGAGGGCTAACTATGGCTACACCTTC.

The chain combines TRBV28 with TRBJ1-1; unclear D gene. V lost 7 bases to trimming and J lost 3 bases, with 18 bases between them. This CDR3 spans 15 amino acids. The V gene's germline CDR1 is MDHEN and CDR2 SYDVKM. The CDR3 region is CASKLGRGIDTEAFF. CDR3 sequence (DNA): TGTGCCAGCAAGCTAGGCCGGGGTATAGACACTGAAGCTTTCTTT. The full variable domain, completed using reference TRBV28 and TRBJ1-1, is DVKVTQSSRYLVKRTGEKVFLECVQDMDHENMFWYRQDPGLGLRLIYFSYDVKMKEKGDIPEGYSVSREKKERFSLILESASTNQTSMYLCASKLGRGIDTEAFFGQGTRLTVV.

This clone was seen more than once but under ten times. The chain recombines TRBV2 with TRBJ2-7; 7 bases are a match to TRBD1. CDR3 length: 15 residues. J was trimmed by 7 bases and V by 1 base; bases with no gene match: 10. The V gene's germline CDR1 is SNHLY and CDR2 FYNNEI. The CDR3, as DNA: TGTGCCAGCAGTGAAGGGACAGGCCCCTCGGGGGAGCAGTACTTC. As protein: CASSEGTGPSGEQYF. Full variable domain (outside the CDR3, taken from reference TRBV2 and TRBJ2-7): EPEVTQTPSHQVTQMGQEVILRCVPISNHLYFYWYRQILGQKVEFLVSFYNNEISEKSEIFDDQFSVERPDGSNFTLKIRSTKLEDSAMYFCASSEGTGPSGEQYFGPGTRLTVT.

As DNA, the CDR3 is TGTGCCAGCAGCTTAGAGACAGGGCTATCAAATGAAAAACTGTTTTTT. Translation gives CASSLETGLSNEKLFF. The rearrangement uses TRBV7-6 and TRBJ1-4; TRBD1 agrees at 7 bases. Germline V gives CDR1 SGHVS, CDR2 FNYEAQ. The CDR3 runs 16 residues. Losses at the gene ends were 1 base for V and 5 bases for J; bases not matched to a gene: 7.

The rearrangement uses TRBV29-1 and TRBJ2-2, with D possibly matching TRBD2 (6 bases). The germline V gene has CDR1 SQVTM and CDR2 ANQGSEA. The CDR3 has 16 residues. V lost 3 bases and J lost 0, with 14 bases in between. CDR3 protein: CSVESSGVTNTGELFF. CDR3 nucleotides: TGCAGCGTTGAGAGTAGCGGAGTGACGAACACCGGGGAGCTGTTTTTT.

The chain links TRBV4-2 to TRBJ1-4, with D possibly matching TRBD1 (6 bases). V was cut by 3 bases and J by 8 bases, with 13 bases left in between. This CDR3 comprises 14 residues. Germline CDR1 is LGHNA and CDR2 is YNFKEQ. CDR3 in amino acids: CASSQGGLKEKLFF. CDR3 DNA: TGTGCCAGCAGCCAGGGGGGGCTGAAGGAAAAACTGTTTTTT.

The rearrangement joins TRBV12-3 or TRBV12-4 to TRBJ1-1; 7 bases map to TRBD1. V shed 3 bases and J 9 bases; nucleotides not matched to a gene: 1. There are 11 residues in the CDR3. CDR3 protein: CASSLGQQAFF. CDR3 sequence (DNA): TGTGCCAGCAGTTTGGGACAGCAAGCTTTCTTT.

This clone was observed a few times. This chain joins TRBV7-9 and TRBJ1-4, with TRBD1 as a possible D gene (6 bases). CDR3 size: 13 residues. Germline assignment: CDR1 SEHNR and CDR2 FQNEAQ (reference sequence). V lost 2 bases to trimming and J lost 6 bases, with 7 bases between them. The CDR3 coding sequence is TGTGCCAGCAGCTTACAGGGGCATGAAAAACTGTTTTTT. This translates into CASSLQGHEKLFF.

The genes are TRBV2 and TRBJ2-5, with D tentatively TRBD1 (5 bases). Deletions cut 11 bases from V and 2 bases from J, with 12 bases between. The CDR3 covers 12 residues. Germline assignment: CDR1 SNHLY and CDR2 FYNNEI. The CDR3 sequence is CAAQESQETQYF. In nucleotides, the CDR3 is TGTGCCGCACAGGAGAGTCAAGAGACCCAGTACTTC.

The chain is built from TRBV11-3 and TRBJ2-1, with D possibly matching TRBD1 (5 bases). Germline V lookup: CDR1 SGHNT, CDR2 YENEEA. The CDR3 is made up of 14 amino acids. V lost 0 bases and J 9 bases, leaving 12 bases between the germline ends. The CDR3 sequence: CASSLETAPSEQFF. CDR3 coding DNA: TGTGCCAGCAGCTTAGAGACAGCGCCTAGTGAGCAGTTCTTC.

This sequence joins TRBV11-2 and TRBJ2-3; 7 bases match TRBD1. The trim removed 5 bases at V and 3 bases at J, leaving 11 bases unmatched. Germline values: CDR1 SGHAT, CDR2 FQNNGV. The CDR3 spans 16 residues. CDR3 sequence reads: CASSPAGTVATDTQYF. CDR3 nucleotides: TGTGCCAGCAGCCCGGCCGGGACAGTAGCGACAGATACGCAGTATTTT.

The CDR3 protein is CASSEVTPGVNTEAFF. In DNA, the CDR3 is TGTGCCAGCAGTGAAGTGACCCCGGGGGTGAACACTGAAGCTTTCTTT. The chain is built from TRBV2 and TRBJ1-1, with a possible D match to TRBD1 (5 bases). Per germline, CDR1 SNHLY and CDR2 FYNNEI. This CDR3 spans 16 amino acids. Trimming left V 1 base short and J 0 bases short, with 12 bases between.

The rearrangement uses TRBV27 and TRBJ2-5, with a weak D call TRBD2 (6 bases). CDR1 is MNHEY, CDR2 SMNVEV, per germline (reference sequence). With 2 bases removed from V and 3 bases from J, the gap between germline ends came to 16 bases. The CDR3 sequence is 16 residues long. Here the CDR3 DNA reads TGTGCCAGCAGTTTAGGGGGGAGAGGGGCCAAAGAGACCCAGTACTTC. Protein sequence: CASSLGGRGAKETQYF.

The rearrangement links TRBV5-1 to TRBJ1-1; tentatively, D is TRBD1 (6 bases). The CDR3 is 15 amino acids. V lost 0 bases, J lost 4 bases, and 13 bases lay in between. Germline V lookup: CDR1 SGHRS, CDR2 YFSETQ. CDR3 region: CASSLGDRSLTEAFF. CDR3 sequence (DNA): TGCGCCAGCAGCTTGGGAGACAGGAGCCTCACTGAAGCTTTCTTT.

This chain uses TRBV30 with TRBJ1-5; D possibly corresponds to TRBD1 (6 bases). Trimming removed 2 bases from V and 0 bases from J, with 17 bases in between. This CDR3 region has 17 residues. Germline V gene sequence: CDR1 GTSNPN, CDR2 SVGIG (reference sequence). The DNA of the CDR3 is TGTGCCTGGAGTCGAGGGGGGGTGAGCTATAGCAATCAGCCCCAGCATTTT. Protein: CAWSRGGVSYSNQPQHF.

The genes are TRBV5-4 and TRBJ2-1, with 7 bases identical to TRBD1. This CDR3 contains 15 residues. CDR1 is SGHNT and CDR2 is YYREEE in the germline V gene (reference sequence). Trimming removed 2 bases from V and 1 base from J; junction bases left unmatched: 3. CDR3 residues: CASSFGTVSYNEQFF. In DNA form, the CDR3 reads TGTGCCAGCAGCTTCGGGACAGTATCCTACAATGAGCAGTTCTTC.

The chain employs TRBV29-1 and TRBJ2-5; 9 positions match TRBD1. CDR3 length: 14 residues. Germline V gene sequence: CDR1 SQVTM, CDR2 ANQGSEA. V lost 6 bases, J lost 2 bases, and 7 bases stayed unmatched. The chain's CDR3 is CSVGPGQGQETQYF. The CDR3 DNA reads as TGCAGCGTAGGCCCGGGACAGGGACAAGAGACCCAGTACTTC.